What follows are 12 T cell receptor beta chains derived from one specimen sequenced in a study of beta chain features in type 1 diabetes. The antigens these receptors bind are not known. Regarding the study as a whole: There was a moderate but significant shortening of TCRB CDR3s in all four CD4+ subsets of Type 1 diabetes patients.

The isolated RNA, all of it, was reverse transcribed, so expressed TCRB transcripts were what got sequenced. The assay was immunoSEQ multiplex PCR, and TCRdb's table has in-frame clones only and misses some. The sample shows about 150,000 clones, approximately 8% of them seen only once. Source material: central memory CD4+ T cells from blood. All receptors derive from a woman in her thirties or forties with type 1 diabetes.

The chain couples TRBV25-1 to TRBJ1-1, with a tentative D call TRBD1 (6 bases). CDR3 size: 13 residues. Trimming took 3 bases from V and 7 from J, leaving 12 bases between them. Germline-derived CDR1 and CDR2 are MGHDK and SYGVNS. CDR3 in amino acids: CASSDQGTDEAFF. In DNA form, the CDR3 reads TGTGCCAGCAGTGATCAGGGGACGGATGAAGCTTTCTTT.

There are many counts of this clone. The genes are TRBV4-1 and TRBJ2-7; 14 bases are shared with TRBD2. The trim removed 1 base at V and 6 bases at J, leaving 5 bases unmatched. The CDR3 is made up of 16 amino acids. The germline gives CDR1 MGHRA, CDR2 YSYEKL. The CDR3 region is CASSQGEGLAGAEQYF. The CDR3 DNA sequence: TGCGCCAGCAGCCAAGGGGAGGGACTAGCGGGAGCCGAGCAGTACTTC.

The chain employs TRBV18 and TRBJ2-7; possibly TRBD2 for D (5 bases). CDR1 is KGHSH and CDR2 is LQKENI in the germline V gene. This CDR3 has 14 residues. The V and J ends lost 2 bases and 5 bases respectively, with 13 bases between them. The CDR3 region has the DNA TGTGCCAGCTCACCATCCTTTGCGGGCCACGAGCAGTACTTC. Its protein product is CASSPSFAGHEQYF.

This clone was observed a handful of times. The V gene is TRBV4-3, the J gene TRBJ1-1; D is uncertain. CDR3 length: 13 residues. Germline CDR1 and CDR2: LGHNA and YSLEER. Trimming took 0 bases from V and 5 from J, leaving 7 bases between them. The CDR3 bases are TGCGCCAGCAGCCAAGAGAGGAGGACTGAAGCTTTCTTT. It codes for CASSQERRTEAFF.

CDR3 residues: CASRRSGGGYEQYF. In DNA form, the CDR3 reads TGTGCCAGCAGGCGTAGCGGGGGGGGCTACGAGCAGTACTTC. The rearrangement uses TRBV28 and TRBJ2-7; 11 nucleotides agree with TRBD2. V was pared by 6 bases and J by 3 bases, with 4 bases of the junction left unmatched. The CDR3 consists of 14 residues. Germline-derived CDR1 and CDR2 are MDHEN and SYDVKM.

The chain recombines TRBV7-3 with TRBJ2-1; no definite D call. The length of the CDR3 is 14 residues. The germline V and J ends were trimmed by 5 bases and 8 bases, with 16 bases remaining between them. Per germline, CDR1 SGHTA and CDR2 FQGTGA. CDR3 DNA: TGTGCCAGCAGCCCCCGTCCGGGTGTCTATGAGCAGTTCTTC. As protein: CASSPRPGVYEQFF.

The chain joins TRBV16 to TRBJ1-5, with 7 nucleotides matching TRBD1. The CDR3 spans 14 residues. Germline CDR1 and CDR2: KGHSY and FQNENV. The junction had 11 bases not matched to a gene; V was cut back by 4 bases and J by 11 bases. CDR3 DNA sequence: TGTGCCAGCAGCCCTCGACAGGGTGGTGAAGCCCAGCATTTT. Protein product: CASSPRQGGEAQHF.

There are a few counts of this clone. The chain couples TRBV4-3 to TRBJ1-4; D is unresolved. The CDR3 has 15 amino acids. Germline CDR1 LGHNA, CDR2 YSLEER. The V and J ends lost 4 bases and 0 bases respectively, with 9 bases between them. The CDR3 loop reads CASSPADATNEKLFF. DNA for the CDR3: TGCGCCAGCAGCCCCGCGGATGCAACTAATGAAAAACTGTTTTTT.

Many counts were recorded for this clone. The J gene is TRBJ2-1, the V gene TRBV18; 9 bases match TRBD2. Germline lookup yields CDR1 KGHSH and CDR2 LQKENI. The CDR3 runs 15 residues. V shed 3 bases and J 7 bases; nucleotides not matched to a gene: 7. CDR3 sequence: CASSPNAGGVNEQFF. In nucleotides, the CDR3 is TGTGCCAGCTCACCCAACGCGGGAGGGGTGAATGAGCAGTTCTTC. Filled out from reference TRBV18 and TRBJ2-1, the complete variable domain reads NAGVMQNPRHLVRRRGQEARLRCSPMKGHSHVYWYRQLPEEGLKFMVYLQKENIIDESGMPKERFSAEFPKEGPSILRIQQVVRGDSAAYFCASSPNAGGVNEQFFGPGTRLTVL.

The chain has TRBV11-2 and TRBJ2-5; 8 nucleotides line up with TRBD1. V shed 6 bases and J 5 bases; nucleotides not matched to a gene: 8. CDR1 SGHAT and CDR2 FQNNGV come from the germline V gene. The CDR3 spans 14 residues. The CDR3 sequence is CASSSGQGRETQYF. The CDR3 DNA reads TGTGCCAGCAGTTCCGGACAGGGTCGCGAGACCCAGTACTTC. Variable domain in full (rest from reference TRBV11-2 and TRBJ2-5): EAGVAQSPRYKIIEKRQSVAFWCNPISGHATLYWYQQILGQGPKLLIQFQNNGVVDDSQLPKDRFSAERLKGVDSTLKIQPAKLEDSAVYLCASSSGQGRETQYFGPGTRLLVL.

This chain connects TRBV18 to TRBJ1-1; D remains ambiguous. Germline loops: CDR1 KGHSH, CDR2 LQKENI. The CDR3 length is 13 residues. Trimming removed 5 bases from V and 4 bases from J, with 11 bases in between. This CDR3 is CASSGEWGTEAFF. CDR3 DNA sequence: TGTGCCAGCTCAGGGGAGTGGGGCACTGAAGCTTTCTTT.

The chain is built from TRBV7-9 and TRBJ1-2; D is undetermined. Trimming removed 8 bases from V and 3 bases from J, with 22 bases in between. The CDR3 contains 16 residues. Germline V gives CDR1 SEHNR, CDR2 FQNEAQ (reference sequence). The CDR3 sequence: CASVGNAGGVDYGYTF. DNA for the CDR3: TGTGCCAGCGTGGGGAACGCGGGCGGGGTGGACTATGGCTACACCTTC. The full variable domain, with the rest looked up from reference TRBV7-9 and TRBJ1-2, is DTGVSQNPRHKITKRGQNVTFRCDPISEHNRLYWYRQTLGQGPEFLTYFQNEAQLEKSRLLSDRFSAERPKGSFSTLEIQRTEQGDSAMYLCASVGNAGGVDYGYTFGSGTRLTVV.